Listed below are T cell receptor beta chains from one sample, sequenced in a study of siplizumab effects on memory and regulatory T cells. Some clones are missing from TCRdb's copy, which holds only in-frame ones; the method was immunoSEQ multiplex PCR. Here the sample spans about 62,000 clones, 70% to 85% being singletons. Specimen: memory CD4+ T cells sorted from blood. The source of these receptors is a human donor in good health. The CDR3 runs from the conserved cysteine through the conserved F or W. The order of the fields is D gene, clone size, V gene, J gene, CDR3 DNA, CDR3 protein. The D gene is left open where the match is weak. For some rows the clone size is stated as once, few or many, or as a class when expanded; others skip it.

TRBD1	-	TRBV9	TRBJ1-2	TGTGCCAGCAGCCCCCGACAGGGTCAGGGCTACACCTTC	CASSPRQGQGYTF
TRBD2	-	TRBV11-2	TRBJ2-1	TGTGCCAGCAGTTCCGGGACTAGCGGGTACAATGAGCAGTTCTTC	CASSSGTSGYNEQFF
-	-	TRBV6-5	TRBJ2-3	TGTGCCAGCAGTTACGAGGGTATCACAGATACGCAGTATTTT	CASSYEGITDTQYF
TRBD2	once	TRBV10-3	TRBJ2-7	TGTGCCATCCGTATCGGTAGCGGGGGGATCCGCTACGAGCAGTACTTC	CAIRIGSGGIRYEQYF
-	few	TRBV28	TRBJ1-2	TGTGCCAGCAGTGGGGGTCGCCGCTATGGCTACACCTTC	CASSGGRRYGYTF
-	-	TRBV5-4	TRBJ2-1	TGTGCCAGCAGCTTGGGGGCCTACTCCTACAATGAGCAGTTCTTC	CASSLGAYSYNEQFF
-	-	TRBV6-4	TRBJ1-2	TGTGCCAGCAGTCTCGAGGGGGGGCGCTTTTACGGCTACACCTTC	CASSLEGGRFYGYTF
-	-	TRBV27	TRBJ2-7	TGTGCCAGCAGTTTGGAGGGAAGGGTCTACGAGCAGTACTTC	CASSLEGRVYEQYF
-	-	TRBV7-2	TRBJ1-5	TGTGCCAGCAGCTTAGAAGGAGGAAGCCAGCCCCAGCATTTT	CASSLEGGSQPQHF
-	-	TRBV5-5	TRBJ2-5	TGTGCCAGCAGCGGGGTACCACCAGAGACCCAGTACTTC	CASSGVPPETQYF
-	-	TRBV19	TRBJ2-6	TGTGCCAGTAGTATATTCGGCAGCCTCTCTGGGGCCAACGTCCTGACTTTC	CASSIFGSLSGANVLTF
TRBD1	-	TRBV27	TRBJ1-2	TGTGCCAGCAGTTCACAGGGGGTCGGCTACACCTTC	CASSSQGVGYTF
-	few	TRBV27	TRBJ2-5	TGTGCCAGCAGTTTGTGGAGGGATGGAGGAGAGACCCAGTACTTC	CASSLWRDGGETQYF
-	-	TRBV5-1	TRBJ2-7	TGCGCCAGCAGCTCCCCGAGGAGCTACGAGCAGTACTTC	CASSSPRSYEQYF
-	-	TRBV5-1	TRBJ2-7	TGCGCCAGCAGCTCACAACCCCTCTACGAGCAGTACTTC	CASSSQPLYEQYF
-	-	TRBV10-3	TRBJ1-3	TGTGCCACCGGAGCGGACAGTGGGTCTGGAAACACCATATATTTT	CATGADSGSGNTIYF
-	-	TRBV7-9	TRBJ2-6	TGTGCCAGCAGCTTGGGTCACTCGGGTGGGGCCAACGTCCTGACTTTC	CASSLGHSGGANVLTF
-	-	TRBV12-5	TRBJ1-4	TGTGCTAGTGGTTTGACTAATGAAAAACTGTTTTTT	CASGLTNEKLFF
-	-	TRBV6-6	TRBJ2-7	TGTGCCAGCAGTTACGGGCAGAAAGCCTACGAGCAGTACTTC	CASSYGQKAYEQYF
-	-	TRBV6-1	TRBJ1-4	TGTGCCAGCAGAGTGACAGACCTTAATGAAAAACTGTTTTTT	CASRVTDLNEKLFF
TRBD2	once	TRBV5-3	TRBJ2-3	TGTGCCAGAAGCTTTGGTACTAGCGGGGGGGTACGCACCTCAGATACGCAGTATTTT	CARSFGTSGGVRTSDTQYF
TRBD1	-	TRBV6-5	TRBJ2-7	TGTGCCAGCAGTCGGACAGGGGGCCGCGAGCAGTACTTC	CASSRTGGREQYF
TRBD2	once	TRBV5-1	TRBJ2-7	TGCGCCAGCAGCTTGCCTAGCGGGGGGGAGCAGTACTTC	CASSLPSGGEQYF
-	once	TRBV2	TRBJ2-5	TGTGCCAGCAGTGAACTGATCCGGAAAGTTGAGACCCAGTACTTC	CASSELIRKVETQYF